Given below is one T cell receptor beta chain in context. The data derive from a study of control samples from healthy donors and cancer patients. Sequencing used immunoSEQ multiplex PCR; TCRdb keeps in-frame clones, though not all of them. The repertoire consists of just under 80,000 clones, with around nine tenths occurring once and the leading ten covering 1.9%. Trimming took off 3 bases at V and 4 bases at J, with 7 bases between the two ends. This CDR3 has 12 residues. Germline V gives CDR1 SGDLS, CDR2 YYNGEE. Sequencing was done on a sample of PBMCs. This rearrangement joins TRBV9 to TRBJ1-2; D perhaps matches TRBD1 (5 bases). The origin of this receptor is a woman aged 60-70 years with head and neck cancer. CDR3 DNA: TGTGCCAGCAGCGCCGACAGCTATGGCTACACCTTC. Translating it yields CASSADSYGYTF.